A selection of T cell receptor beta chains follows, all from one sample in a study of blood T cell repertoires in COVID-19. TCRdb's copy holds only in-frame clones and misses some; the assay was immunoSEQ multiplex PCR. Among around 7,000 clones listed, 80% to 90% were seen once. What was sequenced was peripheral blood. These receptors came from a human donor with active COVID-19. The donor label of this sample is uncertain. CDR3s include the opening cysteine and the closing phenylalanine or tryptophan. A D gene is named only where the DNA matches it firmly. The listing skips clone size in some rows; elsewhere it reads once, few, many or a size class.

j_gene,d_gene,v_gene,abundance,CDR3nt,CDR3aa
TRBJ2-3,TRBD1,TRBV10-1,NA,TGCGCCAGCAGTGAACAGGGAAGGGGGCGCACAGATACGCAGTATTTT,CASSEQGRGRTDTQYF
TRBJ2-5,TRBD1,TRBV7-9,NA,TGTGCCAGCAGCCTGGGGACAGTCCAAGAGACCCAGTACTTC,CASSLGTVQETQYF
TRBJ2-3,NA,TRBV15,NA,TGTGCCACCGACCCCCAGGGACATGACACAGATACGCAGTATTTT,CATDPQGHDTDTQYF
TRBJ2-1,TRBD1,TRBV5-4,NA,TGTGCCAGCAGCTTGGCCTGGACAGGGGGTCAGGGTGAGCAGTTCTTC,CASSLAWTGGQGEQFF
TRBJ1-2,TRBD1,TRBV2,NA,TGTGCCAGCAGTGATGGCAGGGGGCAGGAGGGCTACACCTTC,CASSDGRGQEGYTF
TRBJ1-2,NA,TRBV11-2,NA,TGTGCCAGCAGCTTAGCCCCACAGGCAAACTATGGCTACACCTTC,CASSLAPQANYGYTF
TRBJ1-6,NA,TRBV12-3/TRBV12-4,once,TGTGCCAGCAGGATCAGTCTGAATTCACCCCTCCACTTT,CASRISLNSPLHF
TRBJ1-5,NA,TRBV6-1,NA,TGTGCCAGCAGTGAAGAAGGGAGTCAGCCCCAGCATTTT,CASSEEGSQPQHF
TRBJ2-7,TRBD1,TRBV23-1,NA,TGCGCCAGCAAACCGGACAGGGGCAACTACGAGCAGTACTTC,CASKPDRGNYEQYF
TRBJ2-1,TRBD2,TRBV4-1,NA,TGCGCCAGCAGCCCAACCCTGCCCTTGAGACTAGCGGGAATCTACAATGAGCAGTTCTTC,CASSPTLPLRLAGIYNEQFF
TRBJ2-7,TRBD2,TRBV5-4,NA,TGTGCCAGCAGCTCGCGGAGCGGGACTGGGACCTACGAGCAGTACTTC,CASSSRSGTGTYEQYF
TRBJ2-1,TRBD2,TRBV7-2,NA,TGTGCCAGCAGCTTAAGTAGCGGGAGGGCCGGGTATAATGAGCAGTTCTTC,CASSLSSGRAGYNEQFF
TRBJ2-4,TRBD2,TRBV28,once,TGTGCCAGCAGTTGGGCGGGAGAGCCGAAAAACATTCAGTACTTC,CASSWAGEPKNIQYF
TRBJ2-1,NA,TRBV6-4,NA,TGTGCCAGCAGCGACTCAAACCGAAGAGGGAGCAATGAGCAGTTCTTC,CASSDSNRRGSNEQFF
TRBJ1-2,TRBD1,TRBV2,few,TGTGCCAGCAGTTTACAGGGGTCATATGGCTACACCTTC,CASSLQGSYGYTF
TRBJ2-5,NA,TRBV7-2,NA,TGTGCCAGCAGCTTAGACCAGGGAAGAGAGACCCAGTACTTC,CASSLDQGRETQYF
TRBJ1-6,NA,TRBV6-5,NA,TGTGCCAGCATGGACACTAATTCACCCCTCCACTTT,CASMDTNSPLHF
TRBJ2-3,TRBD1,TRBV7-9,NA,TGTGCCAGCAGCTTATTACAGGGGTACACCACAGATACGCAGTATTTT,CASSLLQGYTTDTQYF
TRBJ2-1,TRBD2,TRBV28,NA,TGTGCCAGCAGTTTATTGGGACTAGCGACTTACAATGAGCAGTTCTTC,CASSLLGLATYNEQFF
TRBJ1-5,TRBD1,TRBV24-1,NA,TGTGCCACCAGTGATTCTCGACAGGGTCCACTAAATCAGCCCCAGCATTTT,CATSDSRQGPLNQPQHF
TRBJ1-2,TRBD1,TRBV6-6,NA,TGTGCCAGCAGCTTCGACAGGGATCCTGGCTACACCTTC,CASSFDRDPGYTF
TRBJ2-7,NA,TRBV6-5,NA,TGTGCCAGCACCTCACATACCTACGAGCAGTACTTC,CASTSHTYEQYF
TRBJ1-6,TRBD1,TRBV10-1,NA,TGCGCCAGCAGTCCAAACCGGGACAGGGCTGCCCTCCACTTT,CASSPNRDRAALHF
TRBJ1-1,NA,TRBV5-1,NA,TGCGCCAGCAGCCAGGACGGGGGTTGGGGCACTGAAGCTTTCTTT,CASSQDGGWGTEAFF
TRBJ2-7,NA,TRBV6-5,once,TGTGCCAGCAGTTACGTTGGCAGGGTCTACGAGCAGTACTTC,CASSYVGRVYEQYF
TRBJ2-7,TRBD2,TRBV6-2/TRBV6-3,NA,TGTGCCAGCAGTTACTTTACTAGCGGCGTTCTCTCCTACGAGCAGTACTTC,CASSYFTSGVLSYEQYF
TRBJ2-1,NA,TRBV5-1,NA,TGCGCCAGCAGCTCCAGGCGCTCCAATGAGCAGTTCTTC,CASSSRRSNEQFF
TRBJ2-1,NA,TRBV6-5,NA,TGTGCCAGCAGAAAGGGTGCCCAGGGAGGCAATGAGCAGTTCTTC,CASRKGAQGGNEQFF
TRBJ2-7,NA,TRBV11-3,NA,TGTGCCAGCAGCCCACGAGGGTCTGGCGAGCAGTACTTC,CASSPRGSGEQYF
TRBJ2-4,TRBD2,TRBV6-5,NA,TGTGCCAGCAGTTCACTAGCGACAATAGCCAAAAACATTCAGTACTTC,CASSSLATIAKNIQYF
TRBJ2-1,TRBD1,TRBV6-5,NA,TGTGCCAGCAGTTACTCCAAGACAGGGGGCTACAATGAGCAGTTCTTC,CASSYSKTGGYNEQFF
TRBJ1-4,TRBD1,TRBV6-2/TRBV6-3,NA,TGTGCCAGCAGCCAAGCTTACAGGGGGCGCGGAAAACTGTTTTTT,CASSQAYRGRGKLFF
TRBJ1-5,TRBD1,TRBV5-6,NA,TGTGCCAGCAGCCGGACAGGACGTGATCAGCCCCAGCATTTT,CASSRTGRDQPQHF
TRBJ2-5,TRBD2,TRBV13,NA,TGTGCCAGCAGCTCTGGACTAGCGGGGGAGACCCAGTACTTC,CASSSGLAGETQYF
TRBJ1-5,NA,TRBV12-3/TRBV12-4,few,TGTGCCAGCAAGGAGGGATCCCAGCCCCAGCATTTT,CASKEGSQPQHF
TRBJ2-7,TRBD1,TRBV2,NA,TGTGCCAGCAAAACGAGACAGGGGTCGTACGAGCAGTACTTC,CASKTRQGSYEQYF
TRBJ2-4,TRBD2,TRBV3-1/TRBV3-2,NA,TGTGCCAGCAGCCAAGGTTGGGTTGGGACTAGAGAGAACATTCAGTACTTC,CASSQGWVGTRENIQYF
TRBJ1-6,NA,TRBV25-1,NA,TGTGCCAGCAGTGAAAGTGGCGGTTATAATTCACCCCTCCACTTT,CASSESGGYNSPLHF
TRBJ2-7,TRBD2,TRBV5-6,NA,TGTGCCAGCAGCTTGCCCTTTACTAGCGGGGGGCAGTACTTC,CASSLPFTSGGQYF
TRBJ2-7,NA,TRBV9,NA,TGTGCCAGCAGCAGACGGGAGTTCCCCTACGAGCAGTACTTC,CASSRREFPYEQYF
TRBJ1-3,NA,TRBV18,NA,TGTGCCAGCTCACCACCGGCGGGACTCTCTGGAAACACCATATATTTT,CASSPPAGLSGNTIYF
TRBJ2-1,TRBD2,TRBV19,NA,TGTGCCAGTAGTATAGGTGGAACCTGGACTAGCGGCTCCTACAATGAGCAGTTCTTC,CASSIGGTWTSGSYNEQFF
TRBJ2-7,TRBD2,TRBV28,NA,TGTGCCAGCAGTTTATGGGGAGCGGGATCCTACGAGCAGTACTTC,CASSLWGAGSYEQYF
TRBJ1-4,NA,TRBV19,NA,TGTGCCAGTAGTATCGGGTTAGGCGAAAAACTGTTTTTT,CASSIGLGEKLFF
TRBJ2-6,NA,TRBV27,NA,TGTGCCAGCAGAAGAGGTTCGGTTGGGGCCAACGTCCTGACTTTC,CASRRGSVGANVLTF
TRBJ2-7,NA,TRBV14,NA,TGTGCCAGCAGCCAAGATAGTGGCAGGGGAAGGGAGCAGTACTTC,CASSQDSGRGREQYF
TRBJ1-2,NA,TRBV24-1,NA,TGTGCCACCAGTGACTCCAGCTATGGCTACACCTTC,CATSDSSYGYTF
TRBJ2-3,NA,TRBV6-6,NA,TGTGCCAGCGGCCCTCGTGGACAGAGCACAGATACGCAGTATTTT,CASGPRGQSTDTQYF